The 24 T cell receptor beta chains below all came from one sample that was sequenced in a study of beta chain features in type 1 diabetes. As every portion of the isolated RNA was reverse transcribed, the sequencing read expressed TCRB transcripts. Measured with immunoSEQ multiplex PCR; TCRdb has only the in-frame clones, and not every one. In the table there are about 340,000 clones, 9.3% of which are singletons. For these TCRs, the target antigens are not known. Study-wide results and caveats: Type 1 diabetes patients showed a moderate but significant shortening of TCRB CDR3s in all four CD4+ subsets.

Sequenced material: central memory CD4+ T cells from blood. These TCRs come from a man aged 25-45 years with type 1 diabetes.

This clone was seen a handful of times. The rearrangement links TRBV4-3 to TRBJ1-6; 7 positions match TRBD1. This CDR3 comprises 15 residues. CDR1 is LGHNA and CDR2 is YSLEER in the germline V gene. V shed 2 bases, J shed 7 bases, and the junction held 5 bases outside the gene matches. The CDR3 spells CASSQNRGTNSPLHF. The CDR3 DNA reads as TGCGCCAGCAGCCAAAACAGGGGAACGAATTCACCCCTCCACTTT.

There are a few counts of this clone. V is TRBV6-6 and J is TRBJ1-2; 8 positions agree with TRBD1. V was pared by 6 bases and J by 1 base, with 10 bases of the junction left unmatched. The CDR3 is made up of 16 amino acids. CDR1 and CDR2 (germline): MNHNY, SVGAGI (reference sequence). The CDR3 coding sequence is TGTGCCAGCAGCCATCCGGGACAGGCACTTAACTATGGCTACACCTTC. Translation gives CASSHPGQALNYGYTF.

This clone came up many times. The chain recombines TRBV9 with TRBJ1-2; unclear D gene. The length of the CDR3 is 11 residues. Germline V lookup: CDR1 SGDLS, CDR2 YYNGEE. Trimming took off 4 bases at V and 11 bases at J, with 12 bases between the two ends. In DNA form, the CDR3 reads TGTGCCAGCAGCACCCTCCGCCAGTACACCTTC. This codes for CASSTLRQYTF.

J is TRBJ2-2 and V is TRBV7-2, with 7 nucleotides matching TRBD1. Per germline, CDR1 SGHTA and CDR2 FQGNSA. V lost 6 bases, J lost 7 bases, and 14 bases stayed unmatched. The CDR3 spans 16 residues. The CDR3 sequence: CASRHGQVINLGELFF. The CDR3 bases are TGTGCCAGCAGACATGGACAGGTCATTAACCTCGGGGAGCTGTTTTTT.

The table lists this clone with a few counts. The rearrangement uses TRBV19 and TRBJ1-6; TRBD1 matches 9 bases. Germline V lookup: CDR1 LNHDA, CDR2 SQIVND (reference sequence). Trimming cost V 6 bases and J 7 bases; bases outside gene matches: 13. This CDR3 has 17 amino acids. CDR3 loop: CASRRTGDLISNSPLHF. As DNA, the CDR3 is TGTGCCAGTAGAAGGACAGGGGATCTAATTTCGAATTCACCCCTCCACTTT.

This clone was observed at least ten times. V and J are TRBV27 and TRBJ2-1; the D call may be TRBD1 or TRBD2 (5 bases each). V dropped 2 bases and J dropped 10 bases, with 15 bases sitting between them. CDR1 is MNHEY, CDR2 SMNVEV, per germline (reference sequence). The CDR3 length is 14 residues. CDR3 nucleotides: TGTGCCAGCAGTTTACCGGGGCCTGGTCGGGAGCAGTTCTTC. This sequence encodes CASSLPGPGREQFF.

The chain carries TRBV9 and TRBJ1-1; TRBD1 agrees at 7 bases. V dropped 5 bases and J dropped 5; count of bases not matched to a gene: 6. The CDR3 sequence is 13 residues long. The germline gives CDR1 SGDLS, CDR2 YYNGEE. The DNA of the CDR3 is TGTGCCAGCAGGGGACAGCTTAATACTGAAGCTTTCTTT. Its protein product is CASRGQLNTEAFF.

This clone was seen only a few times. The rearrangement links TRBV11-2 to TRBJ2-5, with 11 bases that match TRBD2. The J segment lost 5 bases and the V segment lost 5 bases, leaving 7 bases of the junction unmatched. Germline assignment: CDR1 SGHAT and CDR2 FQNNGV. This CDR3 contains 15 residues. The CDR3 nucleotides read TGTGCCAGCAGCCCCGTAGCGGGGGGGCTGGAGACCCAGTACTTC. Amino acid sequence: CASSPVAGGLETQYF.

The chain recombines TRBV6-6 with TRBJ1-6; D not certain. Looked up from germline, CDR1 is MNHNY and CDR2 is SVGAGI (reference sequence). Trimming cost V 6 bases and J 10 bases, with 16 bases left between them. This CDR3 has 14 amino acids. The CDR3: CASRTGSGGSPLHF. In DNA form, the CDR3 reads TGTGCCAGCAGAACCGGTTCGGGTGGGTCACCCCTCCACTTT.

The chain links TRBV29-1 to TRBJ2-5; TRBD2 is a possible D gene (7 bases). This CDR3 has 14 residues. Germline V gene sequence: CDR1 SQVTM, CDR2 ANQGSEA. V was cut by 3 bases and J by 4 bases, with 15 bases left in between. CDR3 DNA sequence: TGCAGCGTTGATGGGATCGGGGGGCGAGAGACCCAGTACTTC. The encoded protein is CSVDGIGGRETQYF.

This clone was detected a few times. This chain links TRBV7-9 with TRBJ1-1; D possibly corresponds to TRBD1 (5 bases). The CDR3 runs to 13 residues. The ends were cut back, 5 bases at V and 7 bases at J, with 14 bases in the middle. Germline lookup yields CDR1 SEHNR and CDR2 FQNEAQ (reference sequence). The chain's CDR3 is CASSPGRGLEAFF. The CDR3 DNA sequence: TGTGCCAGCAGCCCGGGACGGGGACTTGAAGCTTTCTTT. Drawing the rest from reference TRBV7-9 and TRBJ1-1, the complete variable domain is DTGVSQNPRHKITKRGQNVTFRCDPISEHNRLYWYRQTLGQGPEFLTYFQNEAQLEKSRLLSDRFSAERPKGSFSTLEIQRTEQGDSAMYLCASSPGRGLEAFFGQGTRLTVV.

This clone was detected many times. Other DNA sequences in the same sample also yield this CDR3. This chain uses TRBV11-2 with TRBJ1-2; D may be TRBD1 (5 bases). The CDR3 has 13 residues. Germline CDR1 reads SGHAT; CDR2 reads FQNNGV. The V and J ends lost 0 bases and 3 bases respectively, with 5 bases between them. The CDR3 DNA is TGTGCCAGCAGCTTAGACAGGGACTATGGCTACACCTTC. Protein product: CASSLDRDYGYTF. Drawing the rest from reference TRBV11-2 and TRBJ1-2, the complete variable domain is EAGVAQSPRYKIIEKRQSVAFWCNPISGHATLYWYQQILGQGPKLLIQFQNNGVVDDSQLPKDRFSAERLKGVDSTLKIQPAKLEDSAVYLCASSLDRDYGYTFGSGTRLTVV.

The chain links TRBV5-1 to TRBJ2-5; perhaps TRBD1 as D (5 bases). From germline, CDR1 is SGHRS and CDR2 YFSETQ. The germline V and J ends were trimmed by 4 bases and 3 bases, with 10 bases remaining between them. The CDR3 runs to 13 residues. The DNA for the CDR3 is TGCGCCAGCAGCCCAGGGCCCAAAGAGACCCAGTACTTC. Residues: CASSPGPKETQYF.

The chain couples TRBV5-1 to TRBJ2-2, with a weak D call TRBD2 (6 bases). V dropped 1 base and J dropped 6 bases, with 13 bases sitting between them. Germline V CDR1 and CDR2: SGHRS, YFSETQ. The CDR3 is 15 residues long. Here the CDR3 reads CASSLPQEGPGELFF. The CDR3 DNA sequence: TGCGCCAGCAGCTTGCCACAGGAGGGCCCCGGGGAGCTGTTTTTT.

This clone was seen only a few times. The V gene is TRBV7-2, the J gene TRBJ2-5, with 9 positions matching TRBD2. V gave up 2 bases and J gave up 4 bases; unmatched junction bases: 11. Germline CDR1 and CDR2: SGHTA and FQGNSA. The CDR3 covers 17 residues. CDR3 bases: TGTGCCAGCAGCTTATCAGCGGGGGGCGGGCGAGGAGAGACCCAGTACTTC. Residues: CASSLSAGGGRGETQYF.

In the case of this clone: Relative to the germline gene, one junction end is altered; a read error may explain this. The chain carries TRBV12-5 and TRBJ2-7, with TRBD2 matching 7 bases. Germline V lookup: CDR1 LGHNT, CDR2 FRNRAP. The CDR3 covers 15 residues. DNA of the CDR3: TGTGCTAGTGCTTTGGGGGGGGACCCTAGCTACGAGCAGTACTTC. This gives the protein CASALGGDPSYEQYF.

The chain joins TRBV5-1 to TRBJ2-3; D assignment may be TRBD1 or TRBD2 (5 bases each). CDR1 and CDR2 (germline): SGHRS, YFSETQ. The germline V and J ends were trimmed by 0 bases and 3 bases, with 14 bases remaining between them. The CDR3 sequence is 16 residues long. CDR3 residues: CASSLADKGSTDTQYF. CDR3 nucleotide sequence: TGCGCCAGCAGCTTGGCCGATAAGGGGAGTACAGATACGCAGTATTTT.

In its sample, this clone was seen a few times. The chain has TRBV27 and TRBJ2-5; D unclear. CDR3 length equals 14 residues. Trimming pared 3 bases from V and 5 bases from J, leaving 13 bases between. The V gene's germline CDR1 is MNHEY and CDR2 SMNVEV (reference sequence). The CDR3 reads CASSLSRGSETQYF. CDR3 DNA sequence: TGTGCCAGCAGTTTGAGTCGTGGCTCGGAGACCCAGTACTTC.

Only one count was recorded for this clone. The rearrangement links TRBV25-1 to TRBJ1-1; unclear D gene. This CDR3 comprises 13 residues. The germline V and J ends were trimmed by 8 bases and 4 bases, with 14 bases remaining between them. The V gene's germline CDR1 is MGHDK and CDR2 SYGVNS. Here the CDR3 DNA reads TGTGCCAGCCGGGAGGGAATAGGCACTGAAGCTTTCTTT. Its protein is CASREGIGTEAFF.

This clone has just a few counts. V gene TRBV2 combines with J gene TRBJ1-1; D call uncertain. Germline V gene sequence: CDR1 SNHLY, CDR2 FYNNEI. The CDR3 has 13 residues. Trimming shortened V by 4 bases and J by 7 bases, and 13 bases separated the two germline ends. CDR3 amino acids: CASSGRQSLEAFF. Written as DNA, the CDR3 is TGTGCCAGCAGTGGGCGGCAGAGTCTTGAAGCTTTCTTT.

The gene calls are TRBV11-2 and TRBJ2-7, with D hard to call. CDR3 size: 15 residues. Germline lookup yields CDR1 SGHAT and CDR2 FQNNGV. The V and J ends lost 0 bases and 1 base respectively, with 10 bases between them. CDR3 DNA sequence: TGTGCCAGCAGCTTAGATGTAGCAGAGTCCTACGAGCAGTACTTC. Protein: CASSLDVAESYEQYF. Supplemented by reference TRBV11-2 and TRBJ2-7, the full variable domain reads EAGVAQSPRYKIIEKRQSVAFWCNPISGHATLYWYQQILGQGPKLLIQFQNNGVVDDSQLPKDRFSAERLKGVDSTLKIQPAKLEDSAVYLCASSLDVAESYEQYFGPGTRLTVT.

V and J are TRBV10-2 and TRBJ1-4, with 7 bases lining up with TRBD1. Germline V gene sequence: CDR1 WSHSY, CDR2 SAAADI. Germline trimming cut 8 bases from V and 7 bases from J; bases unmatched to any gene: 13. The CDR3 totals 15 residues. Here the CDR3 DNA reads TGCGCCAGCGGTGTAAGGTACAGGGGATCTGAAAAACTGTTTTTT. It codes for CASGVRYRGSEKLFF.

There are many counts of this clone. The J gene is TRBJ1-5, the V gene TRBV4-1, with D perhaps matching TRBD1 (6 bases). Trimming stripped 0 bases from V and 7 bases from J, with 13 bases between. The CDR3 loop spans 15 amino acids. The V gene's germline CDR1 is MGHRA and CDR2 YSYEKL. CDR3 DNA: TGCGCCAGCAGCCAAGATAGCAGGGGAGGACAGCCCCAGCATTTT. Translating it yields CASSQDSRGGQPQHF.

This clone was counted a few times. This chain uses TRBV6-4 with TRBJ2-3; the D gene could be TRBD1 or TRBD2 (5 bases each). Germline CDR1 is MRHNA and CDR2 is SNTAGT. This CDR3 region has 14 residues. V shed 4 bases and J shed 2 bases, with 10 bases lying between them. The CDR3 sequence is CASSAGDDTDTQYF. CDR3 in DNA: TGTGCCAGCAGTGCCGGGGACGACACAGATACGCAGTATTTT.